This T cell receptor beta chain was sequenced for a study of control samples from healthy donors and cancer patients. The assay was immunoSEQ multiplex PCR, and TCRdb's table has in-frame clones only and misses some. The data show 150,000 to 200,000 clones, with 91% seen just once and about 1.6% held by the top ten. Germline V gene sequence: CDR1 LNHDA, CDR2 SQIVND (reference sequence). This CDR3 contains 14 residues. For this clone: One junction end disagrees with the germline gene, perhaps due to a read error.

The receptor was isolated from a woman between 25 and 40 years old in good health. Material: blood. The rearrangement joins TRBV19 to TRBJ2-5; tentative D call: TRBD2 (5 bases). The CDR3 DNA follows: TGTGCCAGTAGTCCGTCGACTACCCAAGAGATCCAGTACTTC. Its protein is CASSPSTTQEIQYF.